Listed below are T cell receptor beta chains from one sample, sequenced in a study of patients and donors after allogeneic stem cell transplantation. TCRdb re-derived calls from the RT-PCR reads in MiXCR, one entry per CDR3 protein. The sample shows about a million distinct CDR3 sequences, roughly 17% of them seen only once. Sequenced input: blood, either unsorted or a sorted T cell fraction (not recorded which). The receptors derive from a human donor who was either an allogeneic HSCT recipient or a stem cell or donor lymphocyte infusion donor (not recorded which). It is not recorded whose cells these are; they may come from a transplant donor. The CDR3 runs from the conserved cysteine through the conserved F or W. D genes are given only for firm matches. Clone size is given for some rows only: seen once, a few or many times, or a class if the clone is expanded.

size: few; length: 19; D: TRBD1; V: TRBV4-1; J: TRBJ2-5; CDR3: CASSQDRWQGASMEKTQYF; DNA: TGCGCCAGCAGCCAAGATCGTTGGCAGGGGGCGAGTATGGAAAAGACCCAGTACTTC
size: many; length: 12; D: NA; V: TRBV20-1; J: TRBJ2-7; CDR3: CSASTGAYEQYF; DNA: TGCAGTGCCTCAACAGGAGCATACGAGCAGTACTTC
size: many; length: 13; D: NA; V: TRBV12-3/TRBV12-4; J: TRBJ2-7; CDR3: CASSFGQGNEQYF; DNA: TGTGCCAGCAGTTTCGGGCAGGGTAACGAGCAGTACTTC
size: few; length: 16; D: TRBD1; V: TRBV11-2; J: TRBJ2-1; CDR3: CASSFRDRGQYNEQFF; DNA: TGTGCCAGCAGCTTCAGGGACAGGGGGCAGTACAATGAGCAGTTCTTC
size: NA; length: 15; D: NA; V: TRBV29-1; J: TRBJ2-3; CDR3: CSVAPMRGSTDTQYF; DNA: TGCAGCGTCGCCCCCATGCGGGGCAGCACAGATACGCAGTATTTT
size: NA; length: 14; D: TRBD1; V: TRBV12-3/TRBV12-4; J: TRBJ2-5; CDR3: CASSSKGALETQYF; DNA: TGTGCCAGCAGTTCGAAGGGGGCGCTGGAGACCCAGTACTTC
size: NA; length: 14; D: TRBD1; V: TRBV6-5; J: TRBJ2-7; CDR3: CASSYRDRVGEQYF; DNA: TGTGCCAGCAGTTACCGCGACAGGGTCGGCGAGCAGTACTTC
size: few; length: 15; D: NA; V: TRBV4-3; J: TRBJ1-1; CDR3: CASSQAFRANTEAFF; DNA: TGCGCCAGCAGCCAAGCCTTTAGGGCCAACACTGAAGCTTTCTTT
size: many; length: 14; D: TRBD2; V: TRBV7-9; J: TRBJ2-7; CDR3: CASSSSGTAYEQYF; DNA: TGTGCCAGCAGCTCTAGCGGGACGGCCTACGAGCAGTACTTC
size: few; length: 17; D: TRBD1; V: TRBV29-1; J: TRBJ2-1; CDR3: CSVEVRGRDALGNEQFF; DNA: TGCAGCGTTGAAGTCAGGGGGCGCGATGCCCTCGGCAATGAGCAGTTCTTC
size: few; length: 16; D: NA; V: TRBV29-1; J: TRBJ2-2; CDR3: CSVEVRIGRNTGELFF; DNA: TGCAGCGTTGAAGTTCGAATCGGGAGGAACACCGGGGAGCTGTTTTTT
size: NA; length: 12; D: TRBD2; V: TRBV20-1; J: TRBJ2-7; CDR3: CSAPRTSNEQYF; DNA: TGCAGTGCGCCCCGGACTAGTAACGAGCAGTACTTC
size: NA; length: 16; D: TRBD2; V: TRBV5-1; J: TRBJ2-1; CDR3: CASSPTRLAGLGEQFF; DNA: TGCGCCAGCAGCCCCACACGACTAGCGGGGTTAGGTGAGCAGTTCTTC
size: NA; length: 15; D: NA; V: TRBV7-2; J: TRBJ2-5; CDR3: CASSLGDRPLETQYF; DNA: TGTGCCAGCAGCTTAGGAGACAGACCTTTGGAGACCCAGTACTTC
size: NA; length: 14; D: NA; V: TRBV29-1; J: TRBJ1-1; CDR3: CSVKNQAVTTEAFF; DNA: TGCAGCGTGAAAAACCAGGCGGTTACGACTGAAGCTTTCTTT
size: NA; length: 15; D: NA; V: TRBV27; J: TRBJ1-5; CDR3: CASSLKAGTNQPQHF; DNA: TGTGCCAGCAGTTTAAAGGCAGGAACTAATCAGCCCCAGCATTTT
size: NA; length: 14; D: NA; V: TRBV20-1; J: TRBJ2-5; CDR3: CSAREGQYQETQYF; DNA: TGCAGTGCTAGAGAGGGTCAGTACCAAGAGACCCAGTACTTC
size: NA; length: 12; D: NA; V: TRBV30; J: TRBJ2-7; CDR3: CAWSSTGYEQYF; DNA: TGTGCCTGGAGTTCGACAGGCTACGAGCAGTACTTC
size: NA; length: 12; D: NA; V: TRBV30; J: TRBJ1-6; CDR3: CAWKVKNSPLHF; DNA: TGTGCCTGGAAGGTCAAGAATTCACCCCTCCACTTT
size: NA; length: 15; D: TRBD2; V: TRBV20-1; J: TRBJ2-4; CDR3: CSARTSGVAKNIQYF; DNA: TGCAGTGCTAGGACTAGCGGCGTAGCCAAAAACATTCAGTACTTC
size: NA; length: 13; D: TRBD1; V: TRBV29-1; J: TRBJ2-2; CDR3: CSADRVGDGELFF; DNA: TGCAGCGCGGACAGGGTAGGGGACGGGGAGCTGTTTTTT
size: few; length: 16; D: TRBD1; V: TRBV5-5; J: TRBJ2-2; CDR3: CASSLAPGGSTGELFF; DNA: TGTGCCAGCAGCTTGGCCCCAGGGGGCTCTACCGGGGAGCTGTTTTTT
size: many; length: 15; D: NA; V: TRBV18; J: TRBJ1-2; CDR3: CASSPPNGAGYGYTF; DNA: TGTGCCAGCTCACCACCGAACGGGGCGGGGTATGGCTACACCTTC
size: NA; length: 14; D: TRBD1; V: TRBV6-2/TRBV6-3; J: TRBJ2-1; CDR3: CASSSGTVRNEQFF; DNA: TGTGCCAGCAGTTCCGGGACAGTAAGAAATGAGCAGTTCTTC
size: NA; length: 15; D: TRBD2; V: TRBV10-3; J: TRBJ2-5; CDR3: CAISEQREAPETQYF; DNA: TGTGCCATCAGTGAGCAGCGGGAGGCTCCCGAGACCCAGTACTTC
size: few; length: 15; D: NA; V: TRBV19; J: TRBJ2-3; CDR3: CASRFTRAGTDTQYF; DNA: TGTGCCAGTAGGTTTACGAGGGCTGGAACAGATACGCAGTATTTT
size: few; length: 15; D: TRBD2; V: TRBV5-1; J: TRBJ2-7; CDR3: CASSPLAVGSYEQYF; DNA: TGCGCCAGCAGCCCGCTAGCGGTGGGCTCCTACGAGCAGTACTTC
size: few; length: 14; D: TRBD1; V: TRBV20-1; J: TRBJ1-2; CDR3: CSARLRTGGNGYTF; DNA: TGCAGTGCTAGATTAAGGACAGGGGGGAATGGCTACACCTTC
size: NA; length: 15; D: NA; V: TRBV11-2; J: TRBJ2-7; CDR3: CASSLGSEPTYEQYF; DNA: TGTGCCAGCAGCTTAGGGAGCGAGCCCACCTACGAGCAGTACTTC
size: NA; length: 12; D: NA; V: TRBV5-6; J: TRBJ1-2; CDR3: CASSLGQVVHTF; DNA: TGTGCCAGCAGCTTGGGGCAGGTGGTCCACACCTTC
size: NA; length: 14; D: NA; V: TRBV2; J: TRBJ1-2; CDR3: CASIFQTVRGGYTF; DNA: TGTGCCAGCATATTCCAGACAGTGAGGGGTGGCTACACCTTC
size: few; length: 16; D: TRBD1; V: TRBV6-5; J: TRBJ2-1; CDR3: CASSYPRTGNYNEQFF; DNA: TGTGCCAGCAGTTACCCCAGGACAGGGAACTACAATGAGCAGTTCTTC
size: NA; length: 17; D: NA; V: TRBV3-1; J: TRBJ2-3; CDR3: CASSQDGGLYRTDTQYF; DNA: TGTGCCAGCAGCCAAGATGGGGGACTCTACCGCACAGATACGCAGTATTTT